The rows below give T cell receptor beta chains drawn from one sample of a study of T cell responses to AZD1222 COVID-19 vaccine. Libraries were prepared by immunoSEQ multiplex PCR; TCRdb keeps only in-frame clonotypes and omits some of them. This sample has 70,000 to 100,000 clones, with 90% to 95% found just once. Sequencing used peripheral blood, obtained 28 days after the second AZD1222 dose. The receptors come from an adult who received the AZD1222 COVID-19 vaccine. The CDR3 runs from the conserved cysteine through the conserved F or W. Each record gives: V gene, clone size, J gene, D gene, CDR3 protein, CDR3 DNA. The D gene is left open where the match is weak. Only part of the rows carry a size: once, few, many, or a class if the clone is expanded.

>TRBV7-2|-|TRBJ1-3|-
CASSLGGGHSGNTIYF
TGTGCCAGCAGCTTAGGAGGGGGACACTCTGGAAACACCATATATTTT
>TRBV10-3|-|TRBJ1-3|-
CAIRKDISGNTIYF
TGTGCCATCAGGAAGGACATCTCTGGAAACACCATATATTTT
>TRBV11-2|-|TRBJ1-4|-
CASAGSTNEKLFF
TGTGCCAGCGCCGGGTCCACTAATGAAAAACTGTTTTTT
>TRBV6-5|-|TRBJ1-2|-
CASSGGQLMGYTF
TGTGCCAGCAGCGGAGGTCAACTGATGGGCTACACCTTC
>TRBV19|-|TRBJ1-4|-
CASSRVSTNERLFF
TGTGCCAGTAGCCGGGTCTCAACTAATGAAAGACTGTTTTTT
>TRBV2|once|TRBJ2-5|TRBD1
CASSGQGTETQYF
TGTGCCAGCAGTGGACAGGGCACGGAGACCCAGTACTTC
>TRBV10-3|-|TRBJ2-5|-
CAISEWEETQYF
TGTGCCATCAGTGAGTGGGAAGAGACCCAGTACTTC
>TRBV4-2|-|TRBJ1-2|TRBD1
CASSQDATGYNGYTF
TGTGCCAGCAGCCAAGATGCGACAGGGTATAATGGCTACACCTTC
>TRBV2|once|TRBJ2-7|-
CASSHNRDAQRYEQYF
TGTGCCAGCAGCCACAACAGGGACGCGCAACGCTACGAGCAGTACTTC
>TRBV28|once|TRBJ2-7|-
CASSFPFVSQGGSQYF
TGTGCCAGCAGTTTCCCCTTTGTCAGTCAAGGGGGGTCGCAGTACTTC
>TRBV30|once|TRBJ1-2|-
CAWSVMFGRGSYGYTF
TGTGCCTGGAGTGTAATGTTTGGCAGGGGCTCCTATGGCTACACCTTC
>TRBV10-3|-|TRBJ1-2|TRBD1
CAISRGQLHNYGYTF
TGTGCCATCAGTAGGGGACAGCTTCACAACTATGGCTACACCTTC
>TRBV7-9|-|TRBJ2-2|TRBD1
CASSPTTGIGELFF
TGTGCCAGCAGCCCGACGACAGGGATCGGGGAGCTGTTTTTT
>TRBV21-1|-|TRBJ2-2|-
CASSGGGELFF
TGTGCCAGCAGTGGTGGCGGGGAGCTGTTTTTT
>TRBV18|-|TRBJ2-2|-
CASSPPREGPDTGELFF
TGTGCCAGCTCACCACCGAGGGAAGGGCCGGACACCGGGGAGCTGTTTTTT
>TRBV6-2/TRBV6-3|-|TRBJ1-2|-
CASSPGTPANYGYTF
TGTGCCAGCAGCCCCGGGACACCAGCTAACTATGGCTACACCTTC
>TRBV6-2/TRBV6-3|-|TRBJ2-2|TRBD1
CASSPPGTGHTGELFF
TGTGCCAGCAGTCCCCCGGGGACAGGGCACACCGGGGAGCTGTTTTTT
>TRBV11-2|-|TRBJ2-7|TRBD1
CASSFEDRGIDEQYF
TGTGCCAGCAGCTTTGAGGACAGGGGAATTGACGAGCAGTACTTC
>TRBV5-1|-|TRBJ2-3|-
CASQKEASTDTQYF
TGCGCCAGCCAAAAGGAGGCTAGCACAGATACGCAGTATTTT
>TRBV6-1|-|TRBJ2-2|-
CASSSGTLNTGELFF
TGTGCCAGCAGCTCCGGGACTTTAAACACCGGGGAGCTGTTTTTT
>TRBV6-2/TRBV6-3|-|TRBJ1-2|-
CASSYPTGTNYGYTF
TGTGCCAGCAGTTACCCAACAGGTACCAACTATGGCTACACCTTC
>TRBV7-9|-|TRBJ1-2|TRBD1
CASSLVRTGAQVWGYTF
TGTGCCAGCAGCTTAGTCCGGACAGGAGCCCAAGTATGGGGCTACACCTTC
>TRBV7-2|-|TRBJ1-1|-
CASSFKENTEAFF
TGTGCCAGCAGCTTTAAAGAGAACACTGAAGCTTTCTTT
>TRBV7-8|-|TRBJ2-2|-
CASSRQQGANTGELFF
TGTGCCAGCAGCAGACAACAGGGCGCGAACACCGGGGAGCTGTTTTTT
>TRBV10-3|-|TRBJ1-2|TRBD1
CAITTQGDYGYTF
TGTGCCATCACCACACAGGGGGACTATGGCTACACCTTC
>TRBV19|few|TRBJ1-1|TRBD1
CASRLGTGGRNTEAFF
TGTGCCAGTAGACTAGGGACAGGGGGCCGGAACACTGAAGCTTTCTTT
>TRBV18|-|TRBJ1-5|-
CASSPPGSQPQHF
TGTGCCAGCTCACCACCCGGGAGTCAGCCCCAGCATTTT
>TRBV4-1|-|TRBJ2-1|-
CASSQGTVYNEQFF
TGCGCCAGCAGCCAAGGGACAGTTTACAATGAGCAGTTCTTC
>TRBV3-1/TRBV3-2|-|TRBJ1-2|-
CASSQPGRNYGYTF
TGTGCCAGCAGCCAACCGGGGCGTAACTATGGCTACACCTTC
>TRBV5-1|-|TRBJ2-3|TRBD1
CASSRDRTTDTQYF
TGCGCCAGCAGCCGGGACAGAACCACAGATACGCAGTATTTT
>TRBV4-2|-|TRBJ2-2|-
CASSQRGMGGELFF
TGTGCCAGCAGCCAAAGAGGGATGGGCGGGGAGCTGTTTTTT
>TRBV3-1/TRBV3-2|-|TRBJ1-4|TRBD1
CASSHRQGPNEKLFF
TGTGCCAGCAGCCATCGACAGGGCCCTAATGAAAAACTGTTTTTT
>TRBV5-1|-|TRBJ1-2|TRBD1
CASSLGTGSAYGYTF
TGCGCCAGCAGCTTGGGGACAGGGAGTGCCTATGGCTACACCTTC